Each of the 22 T cell receptor beta chains below was sequenced from the same sample in a study of tumor-infiltrating lymphocytes in primary liver carcinoma. The researchers produced TCR beta cDNA from 500 ng total RNA with a constant-region primer. Three rounds of nested multiplex PCR with slightly modified ARM-PCR produced TCR beta libraries. The first two PCR rounds used TRBV1-TRBV30 primers with a Cbeta primer, roughly 10 cycles each. TCRdb fed the multiplex PCR reads into MiXCR, producing one record per CDR3 protein. The sample carries about 37,000 distinct CDR3 sequences, more than 70% recorded once. Joint extraction of RNA and DNA used 20-30 mg of bulk tissue that was unsorted. The sample was tumor-adjacent normal liver tissue. The receptors here all came from a man aged 40-50 years with primary liver carcinoma and hepatitis B virus infection.

A note on this clonotype: An end of the junction differs from the germline gene, which may be a read error. V and J are TRBV11-2 and TRBJ2-3; weak D call: TRBD1 (8 bases). The CDR3 spans 15 residues. Germline loops: CDR1 SGHAT, CDR2 FQNNGV. CDR3 in DNA: TGTGCCAGGAGCTTAGTATCACAGGGGGGGGATACACAGTACTTT. Translating it yields CARSLVSQGGDTQYF.

The chain uses TRBV7-9 and TRBJ2-7; 10 nucleotides line up with TRBD2. Germline-derived CDR1 and CDR2 are SEHNR and FQNEAQ (reference sequence). V shed 3 bases and J 6 bases; nucleotides not matched to a gene: 23. This CDR3 spans 20 amino acids. The DNA of the CDR3 is TGTGCCAGCAGCTTTCTTAAACTAGCGGGGAAGAAGATTGCCAGTAGCGAGCAGTACTTC. Its translation: CASSFLKLAGKKIASSEQYF.

Comment on this clonotype: Germline and junction disagree at one end, which may indicate a read error. The genes are TRBV6-1 and TRBJ1-5; 8 bases fit TRBD1. Germline-derived CDR1 and CDR2 are MNHNS and SASEGT. The CDR3 runs to 14 residues. CDR3 residues: CAISLQGVTQPQHF. For the CDR3, the DNA is TGCGCCATCAGTCTACAGGGGGTCACTCAGCCCCAGCATTTT.

The rearrangement links TRBV6-5 to TRBJ2-5; no firm D call. CDR3 length: 12 amino acids. Trimming took off 5 bases at V and 11 bases at J, with 15 bases between the two ends. Germline V CDR1 and CDR2: MNHEY, SVGAGI. The CDR3 spells CASSPDWDTQYF. DNA of the CDR3: TGTGCCAGCAGTCCCGACTGGGATACTCAGTACTTC.

Points on this clonotype: It is likely a read error, because the conserved phenylalanine at the end of the CDR3 is missing. The chain employs TRBV6-2 or TRBV6-3 and TRBJ2-2; 9 bases map to TRBD2. The germline V gene encodes CDR1 MNHEY and CDR2 SVGEGT. J was trimmed by 1 base and V by 10 bases; bases with no gene match: 7. The CDR3 runs to 15 residues. The CDR3 nucleotides are TGTGCCAACACTAAGCGGGAGGTGAACACCGGGGAGCTGTTTATT. This codes for CANTKREVNTGELFI.

On this clonotype itself: At one end the junction does not follow the germline gene, possibly because of a read error. The J gene is TRBJ1-2, the V gene TRBV29-1; unclear D gene. The CDR3 is 11 amino acids. Germline V lookup: CDR1 SQVTM, CDR2 ANQGSEA. CDR3 DNA: TGTAGCGTGACCGGGCATGGCTGCTACACCTTC. It is translated as CSVTGHGCYTF. The full variable domain, completed using reference TRBV29-1 and TRBJ1-2, is SAVISQKPSRDICQRGTSLTIQCQVDSQVTMMFWYRQQPGQSLTLIATANQGSEATYESGFVIDKFPISRPNLTFSTLTVSNMSPEDSSIYLCSVTGHGCYTFGSGTRLTVV.

This clonotype was recorded once. A junction end diverges from the germline sequence, so it may reflect a read error. The V call is TRBV11-2, the J call TRBJ2-5; possible D gene TRBD2, 5 bases. Germline CDR1 reads SGHAT; CDR2 reads FQNNGV. The CDR3 extends over 14 amino acids. The CDR3, as DNA: TGTCCCAGCAGCTTCAGTGGAGGACAAGAGACCCAGTACTTC. Amino acids: CPSSFSGGQETQYF. The full variable domain, its missing parts supplied by reference TRBV11-2 and TRBJ2-5, is EAGVAQSPRYKIIEKRQSVAFWCNPISGHATLYWYQQILGQGPKLLIQFQNNGVVDDSQLPKDRFSAERLKGVDSTLKIQPAKLEDSAVYLCPSSFSGGQETQYFGPGTRLLVL.

Turning to this clonotype: The CDR3 does not end in the conserved phenylalanine or tryptophan, so this is likely a read error. The chain combines TRBV19 with TRBJ2-2; D gene unclear. V was pared by 10 bases and J by 3 bases, with 3 bases between. This CDR3 spans 10 amino acids. CDR1 is LNHDA and CDR2 is SQIVND in the germline V gene (reference sequence). CDR3 amino acids: CATYTGELFL. For the CDR3, the DNA is TGTGCCACTTACACCGGGGAGCTGTTTCTT.

The rearrangement uses TRBV10-3 and TRBJ2-2; 7 bases map to TRBD1. Germline V gives CDR1 ENHRY, CDR2 SYGVKD. The J segment lost 4 bases and the V segment lost 7 bases, leaving 6 bases of the junction unmatched. The CDR3 has 14 residues. The CDR3 is CAIKGTACTGELFF. The CDR3 DNA reads as TGTGCCATCAAAGGGACAGCGTGCACCGGGGAGCTGTTTTTT.

On this clonotype: Just one base apart from a much larger clone, this may be a read error. The rearrangement links TRBV5-1 to TRBJ2-3; a possible D gene is TRBD1 (5 bases). Germline V lookup: CDR1 SGHRS, CDR2 YFSETQ. This CDR3 spans 14 amino acids. CDR3 in amino acids: CASSFNDSPDTRYF. DNA for the CDR3: TGCGCCAGCAGCTTTAATGACAGTCCGGATACGCGGTATTTT.

The chain uses TRBV30 and TRBJ2-1; D possibly corresponds to TRBD1 (5 bases). The CDR3 consists of 13 residues. Looked up from germline, CDR1 is GTSNPN and CDR2 is SVGIG (reference sequence). V was shortened by 0 bases and J by 9 bases, with 12 bases between the two germline ends. The CDR3 bases are TGTGCCTGGAGTGTCTGGTCAAGGGGTGAGCAGTTCTTC. Encoded protein: CAWSVWSRGEQFF.

Of note for this clonotype: The conserved final phenylalanine or tryptophan is absent from the CDR3, which likely points to a read error. The rearrangement uses TRBV6-1 and TRBJ2-2; weak D call: TRBD1 (5 bases). The CDR3 consists of 15 residues. The germline CDR1 and CDR2 sequences are MNHNS and SASEGT. The V and J ends lost 5 bases and 5 bases respectively, with 15 bases between them. CDR3 in DNA: TGTGCCAGCAGTCAAGTTGACAGAGATACCGGGGAGCTGTTTTCT. It specifies CASSQVDRDTGELFS.

With regard to this clonotype: A junction end diverges from the germline sequence, so it may reflect a read error. The genes are TRBV4-3 and TRBJ2-7, with D uncertain. The CDR3 extends over 16 amino acids. Germline values: CDR1 LGHNA, CDR2 YSLEER. The CDR3, as DNA: TGCGCCAACAGCCAAGATGTAGGTCCTGCGAAAAACGAGCAGTACTTC. Its protein is CANSQDVGPAKNEQYF.

With regard to this clonotype: The junction does not match germline at one end; this may be a read error. V usage is TRBV11-2 and J usage is TRBJ2-3; TRBD2 is a possible D gene (5 bases). The CDR3 runs 16 residues. The V gene's germline CDR1 is SGHAT and CDR2 FQNNGV. The CDR3 here is CASSSGIVGDADAQYF. The CDR3 region has the DNA TGTGCCAGCAGCTCCGGGATCGTAGGAGATGCAGATGCGCAGTATTTT.

The chain recombines TRBV21-1 with TRBJ1-4; TRBD1, the table's D call, was not compared with the DNA. TRBV21-1 corresponds to a pseudogene. The CDR3 totals 16 residues. CDR3 residues: CVSSTPHDRGKEKLFF. CDR3 nucleotide sequence: TGTGTCAGCAGCACCCCTCACGACAGGGGGAAGGAAAAACTGTTTTTT.

Remarks on this clonotype: At one end the junction does not follow the germline gene, possibly because of a read error. This chain joins TRBV29-1 and TRBJ2-5; 7 bases are shared with TRBD1. The CDR3 loop spans 15 amino acids. From germline, CDR1 is SQVTM and CDR2 ANQGSEA. The CDR3 coding sequence is TGTAGCATTGAAGCGGAGAGGGGGCGAGCAGAGACCCAGTACTTC. Translation: CSIEAERGRAETQYF.

This clonotype came up once. The rearrangement uses TRBV29-1 and TRBJ2-7; D possibly uses TRBD1 or TRBD2 (5 bases each). This CDR3 spans 13 amino acids. The ends were cut back, 6 bases at V and 6 bases at J, with 18 bases in the middle. In germline, CDR1 is SQVTM, CDR2 ANQGSEA. The DNA of the CDR3 is TGCAGCGTACAAGTTACAGGCGAGGGCGAGCAGTACTTC. Translation gives CSVQVTGEGEQYF.

This clonotype was counted between two and nine times. A read error may produce the germline difference seen at one junction end. The CDR3 sequence: CVSSYSNRGGYGYTF. The CDR3 nucleotides are TGTGTCAGCAGTTACTCGAACAGGGGGGGGTACGGCTACACCTTC. The rearrangement uses TRBV6-5 and TRBJ1-2; 8 bases match TRBD1. Per the germline V gene, CDR1 is MNHEY and CDR2 is SVGAGI. The CDR3 is 15 amino acids.

This clonotype is medium-sized (0.01 to 0.1%). This sequence joins TRBV4-2 and TRBJ1-4; weak D call: TRBD1 (5 bases). CDR1 and CDR2 (germline): LGHNA, YNFKEQ. V dropped 4 bases and J dropped 8 bases, with 17 bases sitting between them. CDR3 length equals 15 residues. CDR3 amino acids: CASSPVGGLNEKLFF. The CDR3 region has the DNA TGTGCCAGCAGCCCCGTGGGGGGGTTGAACGAAAAACTGTTTTTT.

On this clonotype: Germline is not matched at one junction end, which may reflect a read error. The chain combines TRBV11-2 with TRBJ2-4; D remains ambiguous. This CDR3 is built from 15 residues. Looked up from germline, CDR1 is SGHAT and CDR2 is FQNNGV. DNA for the CDR3: TGTGCCGGCACCACTTCGACGGTAGCCAAAGACATTCAGTACTTC. The encoded protein is CAGTTSTVAKDIQYF.

A word on this clonotype: Compared with germline, one end of the junction differs, possibly owing to a read error. The chain carries TRBV7-9 and TRBJ2-6; D is perhaps TRBD1 or TRBD2 (5 bases each). This CDR3 region has 17 residues. Germline CDR1 is SEHNR and CDR2 is FQNEAQ (reference sequence). The chain's CDR3 is CVSSHTGTVRGANVLTF. CDR3 DNA: TGTGTCAGCAGCCATACCGGGACGGTTCGAGGTGCCAACGTCCTGACTTTC.

Remarks on this clonotype: A much larger clone differs by one base, so this may be a read error. V gene TRBV24-1 combines with J gene TRBJ1-1; TRBD1 matches at 7 bases. There are 15 residues in the CDR3. V trimming: 6 bases; J trimming: 7 bases; junction bases outside the gene matches: 13. CDR1 and CDR2 from the germline V gene are KGHDR and SFDVKD. CDR3 amino acids: CATSRQGFGVCEAFF. The CDR3 DNA follows: TGTGCCACCAGTCGACAGGGCTTCGGGGTCTGTGAAGCTTTCTTT.